A selection of T cell receptor beta chains follows, all from one sample in a study of Graves' ophthalmopathy and Graves' hyperthyroidism. TCRdb reprocessed the multiplex PCR reads via MiXCR and lists one record per CDR3 protein. This sample has about 620,000 distinct CDR3 sequences, with roughly 20% found just once. What was sequenced was peripheral blood. The receptors were gathered from a young woman with stable Graves' hyperthyroidism. Some clones in this sample may be carry-over from other donors' samples. Both conserved end residues are part of each CDR3. The D gene is left open where the match is weak. Rows give clone size only sometimes, using once, few, many, or a class for an expanded clone.

>TRBV7-2|TRBJ2-7|many|15|-
TGTGCCAGCAGCTTATTACCAGGAGGATCCTACGAGCAGTACTTC
CASSLLPGGSYEQYF
>TRBV11-2|TRBJ2-2|many|13|-
TGTGCCAGCAGCCAAACTTACACCGGGGAGCTGTTTTTT
CASSQTYTGELFF
>TRBV4-2|TRBJ1-2|many|14|-
TGTGCCAGCAGCCAAGATAGGACCGATTATGGCTACACCTTC
CASSQDRTDYGYTF
>TRBV12-3/TRBV12-4|TRBJ1-2|many|15|-
TGTGCCAGCAGTTCGGACGCGGCCCCGCACTATGGCTACACCTTC
CASSSDAAPHYGYTF
>TRBV7-2|TRBJ1-2|few|14|TRBD1
TGTGCCAGCAGCCCCTGGACAGGCGACTATGGCTACACTTTC
CASSPWTGDYGYTF
>TRBV29-1|TRBJ2-7|many|12|TRBD1
TGCAGCGTTGTAACAGGGGTTCACGAGCAGTACTTC
CSVVTGVHEQYF
>TRBV20-1|TRBJ2-7|-|12|TRBD2
TGCAGTGCAATAGCGGGAGGTTACGAGCAGTACTTC
CSAIAGGYEQYF
>TRBV20-1|TRBJ1-2|-|14|TRBD1
TGCAGTGCTAGATGGACAGGGGGCGCGTTTGGCTACACCTTC
CSARWTGGAFGYTF
>TRBV7-2|TRBJ2-4|many|11|-
TGTGCCAGCAGCGCTTCAAACATTCAGTACTTC
CASSASNIQYF
>TRBV6-1|TRBJ1-6|many|14|-
TGTGCCAGCAGTGAGGGCTCCTATAATTCACCCCTCCACTTT
CASSEGSYNSPLHF
>TRBV11-2|TRBJ1-5|many|15|-
TGTGCCAGCAGCTTAGATAGGGTCACCAATCAGCCCCAGCATTTT
CASSLDRVTNQPQHF
>TRBV19|TRBJ1-5|many|12|-
TGTGCCAGTATGTCGATGGGTCAGCCCCAGCATTTT
CASMSMGQPQHF
>TRBV2|TRBJ1-2|many|15|-
TGTGCCAGCAGTGAACCAGGGTCCCTTAACTATGGCTACACCTTC
CASSEPGSLNYGYTF
>TRBV6-2/TRBV6-3|TRBJ1-1|many|15|-
TGTGCCAGCAGCGACATTGGACACGCGAACACTGAAGCTTTCTTT
CASSDIGHANTEAFF
>TRBV12-3/TRBV12-4|TRBJ1-1|many|12|-
TGTGCCAGCAGTTTGTGGCAGGGTGAAGCTTTCTTT
CASSLWQGEAFF
>TRBV6-1|TRBJ2-5|many|15|-
TGTGCCAGCAAACAAATTTCCGGGTTCCAAGAGACCCAGTACTTC
CASKQISGFQETQYF
>TRBV19|TRBJ1-1|many|12|-
TGTGCCAGTAGATTTCATAACACTGAAGCTTTCTTT
CASRFHNTEAFF
>TRBV19|TRBJ1-1|many|12|TRBD1
TGTGCCATTTCTACAGGGGCCTATCAAGCTTTCTTT
CAISTGAYQAFF
>TRBV6-1|TRBJ1-6|many|15|-
TGTGCCAGCAGACGAGAGAGGGACCCCAATTCACCCCTCCACTTT
CASRRERDPNSPLHF
>TRBV12-3/TRBV12-4|TRBJ2-7|many|13|-
TGTGCCAGCAGCTGGGGACCTACCTACGAGCAGTACTTC
CASSWGPTYEQYF
>TRBV6-2/TRBV6-3|TRBJ2-3|many|17|TRBD2
TGTGCCAGCAGTTACTCGCCAGCGGGAGGGCCGTTGGATACGCAGTATTTT
CASSYSPAGGPLDTQYF
>TRBV4-1|TRBJ1-3|few|16|-
TGCGCCAGCAGCCAAGAAGGGGCATTAGCTGGAAACACCATATATTTT
CASSQEGALAGNTIYF
>TRBV2|TRBJ1-6|-|13|-
TGTGCCAGCAGCCAAAGTCCCTATTCACCCCTCCACTTT
CASSQSPYSPLHF
>TRBV27|TRBJ1-3|once|19|-
TGTGCCAGCAGTTTATCCCACCCAATACAGGGCCAAAGGGCAAACACCATATATTTT
CASSLSHPIQGQRANTIYF
>TRBV27|TRBJ1-6|-|18|TRBD1
TGTGCCAGCACCCGAACCGTGGACAGGGGAGGATATAATTCACCCCTCCACTTT
CASTRTVDRGGYNSPLHF
>TRBV20-1|TRBJ2-7|many|13|TRBD2
TGCAGTGCCGTAGGACTAGGGACCTACGAGCAGTACTTC
CSAVGLGTYEQYF